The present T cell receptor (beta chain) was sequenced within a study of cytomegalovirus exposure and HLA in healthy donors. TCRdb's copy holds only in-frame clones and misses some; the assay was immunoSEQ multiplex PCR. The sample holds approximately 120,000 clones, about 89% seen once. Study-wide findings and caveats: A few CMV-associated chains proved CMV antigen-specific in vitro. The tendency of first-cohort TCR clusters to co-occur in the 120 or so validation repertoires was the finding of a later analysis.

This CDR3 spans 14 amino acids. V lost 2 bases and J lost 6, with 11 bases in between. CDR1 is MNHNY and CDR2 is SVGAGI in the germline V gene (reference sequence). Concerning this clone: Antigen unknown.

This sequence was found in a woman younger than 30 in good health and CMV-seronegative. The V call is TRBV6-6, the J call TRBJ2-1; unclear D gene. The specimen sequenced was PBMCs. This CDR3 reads CASSYATTTNEQFF. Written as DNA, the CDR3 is TGTGCCAGCAGTTACGCCACTACAACCAATGAGCAGTTCTTC.